This T cell receptor beta chain was sequenced in a study of shared clonotypes between healthy human individuals. TCRdb keeps only in-frame clones here, not all; method: immunoSEQ multiplex PCR. The sample lists about 2.2 million clones, 85% to 95% occurring once. Terminally differentiated effector memory CD45RA+ cells were excluded by CCR7 positive selection of CD45RO-negative cells. Trimming took 5 bases from V and 6 from J, leaving 17 bases between them. This CDR3 has 14 amino acids. The germline gives CDR1 SEHNR, CDR2 FQNEAQ (reference sequence). The sequenced sample consisted of naive CD8+ T cells from PBMCs. The chain links TRBV7-9 to TRBJ2-7; D possibly corresponds to TRBD1 (6 bases). The sequence was collected from a young man in good health. Some clones in this sample may be carry-over from other donors' samples. CDR3 sequence (DNA): TGTGCCAGCAGCCCCGAGACACAGGGCCTCGAGCAGTACTTC. Its protein product is CASSPETQGLEQYF.